The clone carrying this T cell receptor beta chain has ten or more counts. Antigen: not known. Time point specified: pre-sensitization, week 0. Specified treatment: therapeutic diphenylcyclopropenone sensitization with weekly scalp DPC. This CDR3 is 13 amino acids long. Trimming removed 6 bases from V and 7 bases from J; junction bases left unmatched: 5. CDR1 is MDHEN and CDR2 is SYDVKM in the germline V gene. The study used a library that attached unique molecular identifiers to individual cDNA molecules. TCRdb independently ran MiXCR on the RACE reads; one entry per CDR3 protein. The sample shows some 70,000 distinct CDR3 sequences, about a tenth of them seen only once. The sample is drawn from a study of human T cells and chemical hapten exposure. Overall study: TCR yields per sample varied mostly from small pooled library volume differences. Study-wide findings and caveats: DPC sensitization did not alter TCRs above 1 in 1000 frequency. Healthy people's immune response may differ from that of the donors, who had alopecia.

This chain links TRBV28 with TRBJ1-5, with 8 bases lining up with TRBD1. The sample was whole blood, taken in connection with sensitization to the hapten diphenylcyclopropenone (DPC). The sequence came from a woman in her 50s with alopecia areata. Some clones in this sample may be carry-over from other donors' samples. CDR3 in amino acids: CASRRQGKQPQHF. The CDR3 DNA sequence: TGTGCCAGCAGGAGACAGGGGAAACAGCCCCAGCATTTT.